The 3 T cell receptor beta chains reported below all come from one sample, sequenced in a study of T cells after yellow fever vaccination. TCRdb fed the 5' RACE reads into MiXCR, producing one record per CDR3 protein. The table records a few hundred thousand distinct CDR3 sequences, roughly 4.3% of them present only once. The sample in question was PBMCs, obtained 5 days after the yellow fever booster vaccination. The source of these receptors is a man aged 18 to 30 who received the YFV17D yellow fever vaccine.

The V gene is TRBV7-9, the J gene TRBJ2-7, with 7 bases fitting TRBD1. V trimming: 3 bases; J trimming: 6 bases; junction bases outside the gene matches: 14. Germline CDR1 is SEHNR and CDR2 is FQNEAQ (reference sequence). The CDR3 extends over 16 amino acids. CDR3 sequence: CASSLGPTGVLSEQYF. In DNA, the CDR3 is TGTGCCAGCAGCTTGGGACCCACAGGGGTATTAAGCGAGCAGTACTTC.

This clonotype was picked up many times. The chain is built from TRBV7-6 and TRBJ1-3, with D possibly matching TRBD1 (6 bases). V was cut by 3 bases and J by 0 bases, with 15 bases left in between. From germline, CDR1 is SGHVS and CDR2 FNYEAQ. This CDR3 region has 17 residues. The CDR3 bases are TGTGCCAGCAGCTTCGAGTTGAGGGGGTTCTCTGGAAACACCATATATTTT. Encoded protein: CASSFELRGFSGNTIYF.

This clonotype was recorded once. A much larger clonotype is one base distant, so this may be a read error. The chain has TRBV5-5 and TRBJ1-2, with D possibly being TRBD1 (5 bases). Between the trimmed V and J ends, which lost 1 base and 8 bases, there was a span of 27 bases. The CDR3 covers 18 residues. Germline V gives CDR1 SGHKS, CDR2 YYEKEE (reference sequence). CDR3: CASSLPGGTGMVSGGYTF. The CDR3 DNA reads TGTGCCAGCAGCTTGCCCGGTGGGACGGGAATGGTATCGGGCGGCTACACCTTC.